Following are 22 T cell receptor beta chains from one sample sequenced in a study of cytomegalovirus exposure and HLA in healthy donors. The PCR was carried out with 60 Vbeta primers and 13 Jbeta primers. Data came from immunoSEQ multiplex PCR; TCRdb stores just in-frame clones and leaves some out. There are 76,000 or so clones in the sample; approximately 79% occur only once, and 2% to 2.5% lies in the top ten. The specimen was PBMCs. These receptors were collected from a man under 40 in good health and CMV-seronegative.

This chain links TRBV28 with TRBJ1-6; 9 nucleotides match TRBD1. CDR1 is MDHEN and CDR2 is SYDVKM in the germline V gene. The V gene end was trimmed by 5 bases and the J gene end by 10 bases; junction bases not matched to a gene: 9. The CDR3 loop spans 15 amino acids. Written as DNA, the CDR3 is TGTGCCAGCAGTCCAGGGGACAGGGCAGTCTCACCCCTCCACTTT. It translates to CASSPGDRAVSPLHF.

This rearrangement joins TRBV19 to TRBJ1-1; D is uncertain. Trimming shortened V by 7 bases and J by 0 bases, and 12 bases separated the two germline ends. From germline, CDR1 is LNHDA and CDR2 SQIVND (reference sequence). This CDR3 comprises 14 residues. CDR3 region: CASTPGLLNTEAFF. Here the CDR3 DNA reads TGTGCCAGTACCCCCGGACTGTTGAACACTGAAGCTTTCTTT.

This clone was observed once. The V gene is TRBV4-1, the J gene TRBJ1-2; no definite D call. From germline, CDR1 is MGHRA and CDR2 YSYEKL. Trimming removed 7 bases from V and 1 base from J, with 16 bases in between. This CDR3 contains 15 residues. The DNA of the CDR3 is TGCGCCAGCACCCCGCGGAGAAACGATAACTATGGCTACACCTTC. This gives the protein CASTPRRNDNYGYTF.

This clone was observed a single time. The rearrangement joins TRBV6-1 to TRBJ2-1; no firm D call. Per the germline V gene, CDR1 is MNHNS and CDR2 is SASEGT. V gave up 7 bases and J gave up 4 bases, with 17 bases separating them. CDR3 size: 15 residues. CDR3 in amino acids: CASTTRTGRYNEQFF. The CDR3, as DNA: TGTGCCAGCACCACGCGTACGGGTCGATACAATGAGCAGTTCTTC.

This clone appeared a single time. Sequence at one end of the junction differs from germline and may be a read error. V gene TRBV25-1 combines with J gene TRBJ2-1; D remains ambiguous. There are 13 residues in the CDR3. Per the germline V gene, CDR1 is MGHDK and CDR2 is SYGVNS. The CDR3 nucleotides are TGTGCCGGCAGTGAATATGCCTCAGGAGAGCAGTTCTTC. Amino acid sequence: CAGSEYASGEQFF.

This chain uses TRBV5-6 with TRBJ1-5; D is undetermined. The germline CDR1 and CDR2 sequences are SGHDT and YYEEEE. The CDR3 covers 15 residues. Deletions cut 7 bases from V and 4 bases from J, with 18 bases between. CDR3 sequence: CASHWSGERNQPQHF. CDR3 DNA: TGTGCCAGCCACTGGAGTGGGGAGAGAAATCAGCCCCAGCATTTT.

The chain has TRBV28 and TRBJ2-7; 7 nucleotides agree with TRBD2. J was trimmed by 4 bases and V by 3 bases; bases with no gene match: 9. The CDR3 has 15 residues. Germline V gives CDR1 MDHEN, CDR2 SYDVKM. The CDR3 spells CASSFNRGSGYEQYF. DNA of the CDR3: TGTGCCAGCAGTTTTAATCGCGGGAGCGGGTACGAGCAGTACTTC.

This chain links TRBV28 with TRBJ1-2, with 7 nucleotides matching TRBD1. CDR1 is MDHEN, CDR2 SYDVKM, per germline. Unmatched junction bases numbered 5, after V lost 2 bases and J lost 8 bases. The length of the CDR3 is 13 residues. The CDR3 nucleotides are TGTGCCAGCAGTTTAAAGGGGGCGACCGGCTACACCTTC. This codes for CASSLKGATGYTF.

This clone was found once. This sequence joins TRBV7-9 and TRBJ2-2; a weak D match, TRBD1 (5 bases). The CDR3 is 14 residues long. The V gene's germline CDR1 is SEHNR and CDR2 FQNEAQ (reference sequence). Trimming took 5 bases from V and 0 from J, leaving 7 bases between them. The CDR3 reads CASSQTANTGELFF. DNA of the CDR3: TGTGCCAGCAGCCAGACAGCGAACACCGGGGAGCTGTTTTTT. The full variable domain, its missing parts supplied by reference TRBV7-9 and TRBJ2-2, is DTGVSQNPRHKITKRGQNVTFRCDPISEHNRLYWYRQTLGQGPEFLTYFQNEAQLEKSRLLSDRFSAERPKGSFSTLEIQRTEQGDSAMYLCASSQTANTGELFFGEGSRLTVL.

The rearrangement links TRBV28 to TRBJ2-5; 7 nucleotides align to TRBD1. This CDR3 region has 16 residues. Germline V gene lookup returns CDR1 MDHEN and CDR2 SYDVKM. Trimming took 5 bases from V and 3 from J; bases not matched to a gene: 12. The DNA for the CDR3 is TGTGCCAGCAGTCCCCTAATAACAGGGGCCGAAGAGACCCAGTACTTC. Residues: CASSPLITGAEETQYF.

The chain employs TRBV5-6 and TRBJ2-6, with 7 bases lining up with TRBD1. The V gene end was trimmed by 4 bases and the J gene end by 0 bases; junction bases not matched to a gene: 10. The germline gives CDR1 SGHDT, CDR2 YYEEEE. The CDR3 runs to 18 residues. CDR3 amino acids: CASSDRDSLYSGANVLTF. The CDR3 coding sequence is TGTGCCAGCAGCGACCGGGACAGTTTATACTCTGGGGCCAACGTCCTGACTTTC.

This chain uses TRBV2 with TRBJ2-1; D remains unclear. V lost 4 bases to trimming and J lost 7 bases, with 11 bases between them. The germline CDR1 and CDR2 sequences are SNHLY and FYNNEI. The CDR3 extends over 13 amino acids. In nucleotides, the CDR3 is TGTGCCAGCAGTGTGGCCAGGTTGAATGAGCAGTTCTTC. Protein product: CASSVARLNEQFF.

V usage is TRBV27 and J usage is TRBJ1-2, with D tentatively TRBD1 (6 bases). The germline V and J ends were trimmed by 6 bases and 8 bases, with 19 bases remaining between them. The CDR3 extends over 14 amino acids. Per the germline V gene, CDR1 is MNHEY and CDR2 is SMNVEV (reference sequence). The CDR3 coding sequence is TGTGCCAGCAGCCGGGACAACCTCGTCGGGGGCTACACCTTC. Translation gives CASSRDNLVGGYTF.

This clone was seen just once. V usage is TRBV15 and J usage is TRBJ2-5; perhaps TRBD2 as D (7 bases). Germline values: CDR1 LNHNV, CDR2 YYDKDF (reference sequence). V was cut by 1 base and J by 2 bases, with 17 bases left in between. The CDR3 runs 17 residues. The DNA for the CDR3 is TGTGCCACCAGCAGAGGGAAGGGACTAACAGGGCAAGAGACCCAGTACTTC. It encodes CATSRGKGLTGQETQYF.

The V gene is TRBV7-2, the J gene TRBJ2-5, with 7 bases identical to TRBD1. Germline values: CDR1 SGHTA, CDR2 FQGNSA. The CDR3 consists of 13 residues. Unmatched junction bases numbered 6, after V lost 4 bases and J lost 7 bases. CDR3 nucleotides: TGTGCCAGCAGCTCGGGACAGCCAGGGACCCAGTACTTC. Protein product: CASSSGQPGTQYF.

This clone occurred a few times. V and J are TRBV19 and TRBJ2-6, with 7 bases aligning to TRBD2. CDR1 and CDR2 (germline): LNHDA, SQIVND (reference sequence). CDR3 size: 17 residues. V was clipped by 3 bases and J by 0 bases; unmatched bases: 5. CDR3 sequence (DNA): TGTGCCAGTAGTATTCCAGCGGGGCTCTCTGGGGCCAACGTCCTGACTTTC. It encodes CASSIPAGLSGANVLTF.

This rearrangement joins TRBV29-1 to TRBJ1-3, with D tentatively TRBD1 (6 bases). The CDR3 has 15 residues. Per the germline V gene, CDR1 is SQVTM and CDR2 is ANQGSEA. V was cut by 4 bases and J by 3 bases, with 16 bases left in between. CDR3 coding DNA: TGCAGCGTTGGCACAGGGAATGGTCGTGGAAACACCATATATTTT. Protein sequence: CSVGTGNGRGNTIYF.

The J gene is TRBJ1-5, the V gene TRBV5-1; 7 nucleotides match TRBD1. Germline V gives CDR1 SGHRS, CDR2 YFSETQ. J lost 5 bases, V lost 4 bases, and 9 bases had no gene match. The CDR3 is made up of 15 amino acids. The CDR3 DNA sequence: TGCGCCAGCAGCCCGACCGGACAGGTCCATCAGCCCCAGCATTTT. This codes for CASSPTGQVHQPQHF.

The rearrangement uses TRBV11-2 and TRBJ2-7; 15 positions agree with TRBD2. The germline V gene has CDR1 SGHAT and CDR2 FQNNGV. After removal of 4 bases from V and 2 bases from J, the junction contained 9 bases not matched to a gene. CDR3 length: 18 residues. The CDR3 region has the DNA TGTGCCAGCAGCTCGGGACTAGCGGGGGGCCGATTTGCCTACGAGCAGTACTTC. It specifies CASSSGLAGGRFAYEQYF.

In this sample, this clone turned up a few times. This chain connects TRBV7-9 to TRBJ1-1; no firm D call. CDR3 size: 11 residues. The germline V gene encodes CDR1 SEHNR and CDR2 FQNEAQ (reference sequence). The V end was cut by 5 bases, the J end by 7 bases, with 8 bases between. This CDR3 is CASSPSCEAFF. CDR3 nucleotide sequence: TGTGCCAGCAGCCCGAGTTGTGAAGCTTTCTTT.

CDR3 sequence reads: CASSEMRGYTF. The DNA for the CDR3 is TGTGCCAGCAGTGAAATGCGGGGCTACACCTTC. The chain uses TRBV2 and TRBJ1-2; D unclear. The ends were cut back, 2 bases at V and 8 bases at J, with 6 bases in the middle. There are 11 residues in the CDR3. Germline lookup yields CDR1 SNHLY and CDR2 FYNNEI.

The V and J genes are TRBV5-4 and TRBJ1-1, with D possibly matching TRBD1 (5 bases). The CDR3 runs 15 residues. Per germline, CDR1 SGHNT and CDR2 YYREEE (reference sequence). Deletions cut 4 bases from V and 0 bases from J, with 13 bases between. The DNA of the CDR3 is TGTGCCAGCAGCCCCTCGGGGGGACTGAACACTGAAGCTTTCTTT. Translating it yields CASSPSGGLNTEAFF. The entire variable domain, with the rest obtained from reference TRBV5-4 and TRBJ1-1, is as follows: ETGVTQSPTHLIKTRGQQVTLRCSSQSGHNTVSWYQQALGQGPQFIFQYYREEENGRGNFPPRFSGLQFPNYSSELNVNALELDDSALYLCASSPSGGLNTEAFFGQGTRLTVV.